This T cell receptor beta chain came from a study of shared clonotypes between healthy human individuals. Notes on the study in general: In a few donors, around 5% of naive CD4 clonotypes appeared in common. Sampling involved blood alone; tissue repertoires likely differ. All-four-donor shared clonotypes had higher generation probabilities than non-shared clonotypes did.

Sequenced by immunoSEQ multiplex PCR; TCRdb stores in-frame clones only, minus some. The top ten clones hold about 0.39% of a sample with millions of clones, just over 90% of them seen once. CDR1 and CDR2 (germline): MGHDK, SYGVNS. With 6 bases removed from V and 1 base from J, the gap between germline ends came to 8 bases. This CDR3 region has 13 residues. CD45RA-negative memory and CD45RA+ naive subsets were split from the CD4+ cells. In this sample, this clone turned up once. Its antigen is unidentified. The V and J genes are TRBV25-1 and TRBJ2-3, with D possibly matching TRBD1 (6 bases). This receptor was identified in a young man in good health. Some clones in this sample may be carry-over from other donors' samples. Sequencing used naive CD4+ T cells from PBMCs. Subset reported: CD45RA+ positively selected. CDR3 in DNA: TGTGCCAGCAGCCCAGGGGGCACAGATACGCAGTATTTT. This encodes CASSPGGTDTQYF.